The 20 T cell receptor beta chains presented below share a single source sample, sequenced in a study of immune cell composition in non-small cell lung cancer. TCRdb's copy holds only in-frame clones and misses some; the assay was immunoSEQ multiplex PCR. The data hold about 3,100 clones, with about 71% observed a single time. Normal lung sampling was at least 3 cm from the tumour, as distant as possible. These data were likewise used in another study, on CD4 T cells in lung cancer.

The specimen was non-adjacent lung tissue. Source of these receptors: a human donor with non-small cell lung cancer.

The V and J genes are TRBV29-1 and TRBJ2-1; 13 bases fit TRBD2. The germline gives CDR1 SQVTM, CDR2 ANQGSEA. The CDR3 length is 15 residues. V shed 3 bases, J shed 12 bases, and the junction held 11 bases outside the gene matches. This CDR3 is CSVDRSGTSGKGQFF. The CDR3 DNA follows: TGCAGCGTTGATCGGTCCGGGACTAGCGGGAAAGGGCAGTTCTTC.

The genes are TRBV10-3 and TRBJ2-3; D is ambiguous. V shed 3 bases and J shed 6 bases, with 7 bases lying between them. The germline gives CDR1 ENHRY, CDR2 SYGVKD. The CDR3 is 12 residues long. CDR3 residues: CAISDTGDTQYF. CDR3 coding DNA: TGTGCCATCAGTGATACGGGTGATACGCAGTATTTT.

This sequence joins TRBV28 and TRBJ2-3, with D possibly TRBD2 on 5 matching bases. The CDR3 extends over 15 amino acids. Trimming stripped 3 bases from V and 2 bases from J, with 12 bases between. CDR1 is MDHEN and CDR2 is SYDVKM in the germline V gene. The CDR3 protein is CASSFRAGHTDTQYF. Written as DNA, the CDR3 is TGTGCCAGCAGTTTTCGGGCGGGTCACACAGATACGCAGTATTTT. Combining the CDR3 with reference TRBV28 and TRBJ2-3 gives the whole variable domain DVKVTQSSRYLVKRTGEKVFLECVQDMDHENMFWYRQDPGLGLRLIYFSYDVKMKEKGDIPEGYSVSREKKERFSLILESASTNQTSMYLCASSFRAGHTDTQYFGPGTRLTVL.

The chain links TRBV7-6 to TRBJ1-2; D is unclear. From germline, CDR1 is SGHVS and CDR2 FNYEAQ. The CDR3 spans 15 residues. V lost 5 bases and J 8 bases, leaving 21 bases between the germline ends. The chain's CDR3 is CASSDQAAGVGGYTF. Here the CDR3 DNA reads TGTGCCAGCAGCGACCAGGCGGCGGGCGTCGGAGGCTACACCTTC.

CDR3: CASSDSTGGTGELFF. The CDR3 bases are TGTGCCAGCAGTGACTCGACAGGGGGCACCGGGGAGCTGTTTTTT. The rearrangement uses TRBV6-4 and TRBJ2-2, with 9 bases matching TRBD1. Germline V lookup: CDR1 MRHNA, CDR2 SNTAGT. This CDR3 comprises 15 residues. V trimming: 0 bases; J trimming: 4 bases; junction bases outside the gene matches: 0.

The sample holds a few counts of this clone. In nucleotides, the CDR3 is TGTGCCAGCAGCTCCTTAGGGGGGGGTGACCCTTCCTACAATGAGCAGTTCTTC. This gives the protein CASSSLGGGDPSYNEQFF. The chain uses TRBV27 and TRBJ2-1; D possibly corresponds to TRBD2 (7 bases). The CDR3 is 18 residues long. The germline V gene has CDR1 MNHEY and CDR2 SMNVEV (reference sequence). V dropped 6 bases and J dropped 1 base, with 22 bases sitting between them.

The gene calls are TRBV7-9 and TRBJ2-3; possible D gene TRBD2, 7 bases. The V gene lost 5 bases and the J gene lost 2 bases, with 14 bases spanning the gap. Per germline, CDR1 SEHNR and CDR2 FQNEAQ (reference sequence). CDR3 length equals 15 residues. The CDR3, as DNA: TGTGCCAGCAGCGAGGGGGGGCTCCACACAGATACGCAGTATTTT. This encodes CASSEGGLHTDTQYF.

This clone was counted only a few times. The V gene is TRBV7-2, the J gene TRBJ2-3; tentative D call: TRBD2 (5 bases). This CDR3 has 13 residues. Germline V gives CDR1 SGHTA, CDR2 FQGNSA. Trimming took off 3 bases at V and 6 bases at J, with 10 bases between the two ends. In DNA form, the CDR3 reads TGTGCCAGCAGCTTCGGAGGTAGTGATACGCAGTATTTT. This encodes CASSFGGSDTQYF.

This clone has just one count. The V call is TRBV28, the J call TRBJ2-7; 10 bases map to TRBD1. CDR3 length equals 15 residues. Germline-derived CDR1 and CDR2 are MDHEN and SYDVKM. With 2 bases clipped from V and 7 bases from J, the junction kept 8 bases outside the gene matches. CDR3 protein: CASSLEGQGFREQYF. DNA for the CDR3: TGTGCCAGCAGTTTAGAGGGACAGGGGTTCCGGGAGCAGTACTTC.

A few counts support this clone. The chain employs TRBV7-8 and TRBJ2-3, with TRBD2 as a possible D gene (5 bases). Germline V CDR1 and CDR2: SGHVS, FQNEAQ. This CDR3 spans 11 amino acids. V was pared by 4 bases and J by 8 bases, with 7 bases between. CDR3 in amino acids: CASSSEGTQYF. Here the CDR3 DNA reads TGTGCCAGCAGCTCTGAGGGTACGCAGTATTTT.

The J gene is TRBJ2-7, the V gene TRBV5-1, with D tentatively TRBD1 (6 bases). The CDR3 contains 12 residues. CDR1 and CDR2 (germline): SGHRS, YFSETQ. V lost 4 bases to trimming and J lost 8 bases, with 13 bases between them. CDR3 residues: CASSQRQGKQYF. In nucleotides, the CDR3 is TGCGCCAGCAGCCAAAGGCAGGGGAAGCAGTACTTC.

The genes are TRBV6-5 and TRBJ2-2, with a weak D call TRBD1 (5 bases). The CDR3 extends over 15 amino acids. Germline loops: CDR1 MNHEY, CDR2 SVGAGI. V was cut by 8 bases and J by 4 bases, with 17 bases left in between. The CDR3, as DNA: TGTGCCAGCTCCCAAGACAGATCCTTCACCGGGGAGCTGTTTTTT. Residues: CASSQDRSFTGELFF.

The chain carries TRBV7-6 and TRBJ2-1; D unresolved. This CDR3 contains 17 residues. The ends were cut back, 1 base at V and 5 bases at J, with 18 bases in the middle. Germline V gene sequence: CDR1 SGHVS, CDR2 FNYEAQ. This CDR3 is CASSLDRGSLHHNEQFF. Here the CDR3 DNA reads TGTGCCAGCAGCTTAGATCGCGGCAGCCTGCACCACAATGAGCAGTTCTTC. Full variable domain (missing parts from reference TRBV7-6 and TRBJ2-1): GAGVSQSPRYKVTKRGQDVALRCDPISGHVSLYWYRQALGQGPEFLTYFNYEAQQDKSGLPNDRFSAERPEGSISTLTIQRTEQRDSAMYRCASSLDRGSLHHNEQFFGPGTRLTVL.

The chain couples TRBV10-1 to TRBJ1-1; D not resolved. Looked up from germline, CDR1 is WNHNN and CDR2 is SYGVQD (reference sequence). CDR3 length equals 15 residues. The germline V and J ends were trimmed by 0 bases and 0 bases, with 8 bases remaining between them. The CDR3 sequence: CASSESARMNTEAFF. The CDR3 DNA reads TGCGCCAGCAGTGAGTCCGCCAGAATGAACACTGAAGCTTTCTTT.

There are a few counts of this clone. The V call is TRBV9, the J call TRBJ2-3; 14 bases line up with TRBD2. The V and J ends lost 6 bases and 5 bases, in that order; junction bases with no gene match: 5. CDR1 SGDLS and CDR2 YYNGEE come from the germline V gene. The CDR3 extends over 15 amino acids. The CDR3 spells CASTLGLAGGDTQYF. CDR3 nucleotides: TGTGCCAGCACGTTAGGACTAGCGGGGGGAGATACGCAGTATTTT.

This chain connects TRBV5-1 to TRBJ2-5, with TRBD2 matching 7 bases. The CDR3 is 16 amino acids. CDR1 and CDR2 from the germline V gene are SGHRS and YFSETQ. J lost 0 bases, V lost 1 base, and 6 bases had no gene match. For the CDR3, the DNA is TGCGCCAGCAGCTTGACGGGGGGAGTAAACCAAGAGACCCAGTACTTC. It codes for CASSLTGGVNQETQYF.

The chain has TRBV9 and TRBJ2-6; D is perhaps TRBD1 (5 bases). The CDR3 has 18 residues. Looked up from germline, CDR1 is SGDLS and CDR2 is YYNGEE. The ends were cut back, 0 bases at V and 0 bases at J, with 13 bases in the middle. CDR3: CASSVAGGTGSGANVLTF. The DNA for the CDR3 is TGTGCCAGCAGCGTAGCGGGCGGAACAGGCTCTGGGGCCAACGTCCTGACTTTC.

This chain uses TRBV2 with TRBJ2-5; D is possibly TRBD2 (5 bases). Per germline, CDR1 SNHLY and CDR2 FYNNEI. The V and J ends lost 8 bases and 1 base respectively, with 11 bases between them. The CDR3 sequence is 13 residues long. The CDR3 sequence: CASGRLAQETQYF. As DNA, the CDR3 is TGTGCCAGCGGGAGACTCGCCCAAGAGACCCAGTACTTC.

V is TRBV7-2 and J is TRBJ1-2; the D gene is possibly TRBD1 (6 bases). Trimming stripped 4 bases from V and 3 bases from J, with 12 bases between. CDR1 and CDR2 from the germline V gene are SGHTA and FQGNSA. The CDR3 is made up of 14 amino acids. The CDR3 region has the DNA TGTGCCAGCAGCTCAACCCCAGGGGACTATGGCTACACCTTC. It translates to CASSSTPGDYGYTF. The full variable domain, in which reference TRBV7-2 and TRBJ1-2 provide the parts outside the CDR3, is GAGVSQSPSNKVTEKGKDVELRCDPISGHTALYWYRQSLGQGLEFLIYFQGNSAPDKSGLPSDRFSAERTGGSVSTLTIQRTQQEDSAVYLCASSSTPGDYGYTFGSGTRLTVV.

This rearrangement joins TRBV5-1 to TRBJ2-7; TRBD2 aligns across 13 bases. The CDR3 is 15 residues long. The junction had 8 bases not matched to a gene; V was cut back by 4 bases and J by 7 bases. Germline V gene data show CDR1 as SGHRS and CDR2 as YFSETQ. The CDR3: CASSHSPGLAGEQYF. The CDR3 bases are TGCGCCAGCAGCCATTCCCCGGGACTAGCGGGGGAGCAGTACTTC.